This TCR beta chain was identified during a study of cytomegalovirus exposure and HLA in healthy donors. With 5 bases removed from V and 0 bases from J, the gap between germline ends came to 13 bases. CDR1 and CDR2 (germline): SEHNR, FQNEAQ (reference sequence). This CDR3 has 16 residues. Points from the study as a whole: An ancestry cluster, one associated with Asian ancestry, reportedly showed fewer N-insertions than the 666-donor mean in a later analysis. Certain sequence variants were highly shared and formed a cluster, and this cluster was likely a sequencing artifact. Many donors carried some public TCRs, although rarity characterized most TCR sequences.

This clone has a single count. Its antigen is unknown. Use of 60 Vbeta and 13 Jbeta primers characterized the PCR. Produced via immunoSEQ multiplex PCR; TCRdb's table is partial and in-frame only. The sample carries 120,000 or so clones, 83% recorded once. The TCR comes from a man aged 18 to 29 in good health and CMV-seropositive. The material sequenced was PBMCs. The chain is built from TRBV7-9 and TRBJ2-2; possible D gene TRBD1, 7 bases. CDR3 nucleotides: TGTGCCAGCAGCGGAGGGACAGCGGCGAACACCGGGGAGCTGTTTTTT. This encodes CASSGGTAANTGELFF.